This T cell receptor beta chain was sequenced in a study of circulating and synovial CD4+ cells in juvenile arthritis. Findings and limits, study-wide: Bulk blood CD4 repertoires were more diverse than these.

Generated by immunoSEQ multiplex PCR, the TCRdb table keeps only in-frame clones and is missing some. The data show several thousand clones, 83% seen once. The CDR3 is made up of 17 amino acids. V lost 0 bases to trimming and J lost 4 bases; unmatched junction nucleotides: 10. Of note for this clone: The antigen is not known.

The chain employs TRBV23-1 and TRBJ1-2, with 8 nucleotides matching TRBD1. TRBV23-1 counts as an open reading frame of uncertain function. Input material: CD4+ T cells from synovial fluid. This sequence was found in a human donor with juvenile idiopathic arthritis. The CDR3 coding sequence is TGCGCCAGCAGTCAATCGGGGCGACAGGGGCCACGCTATGGCTACACCTTC. Translated: CASSQSGRQGPRYGYTF.